This record concerns one T cell receptor (beta chain) sequence. Its antigen is currently not known. No qualities accompany the bases; no much larger clone lies one base away. The CDR3 measures 16 amino acids from cysteine to phenylalanine. The kept DNA is CDR3 alone, 48 bases in frame from the first base. Deletion took 1 base off V and 4 bases off J, with a span of 16 bases between the germline ends. Looking up the germline V gene (reference sequence) yields CDR1 LGHDT and CDR2 YNNKEL. These data belong to a study of T cell responses to AZD1222 COVID-19 vaccine (dated by TCRdb to the early 2020s). Concerning the study at large: AZD1222 recipients whose second dose came at about 4 weeks and those whose second dose came at about 12 weeks were combined into one group, since spike-specific TCR depth and breadth did not differ between the two schedules. TCR sequencing covered fewer than 250 trial participants: approximately 200 given two doses of AZD1222 and 26 given two doses of MenACWY control vaccine. Trial participants were enrolled by age into subgroups of 18-55, 56-69 and 70-plus years, and around 140, 26 and 57 TCR-sequenced participants, respectively, were included in these subgroups.

The CDR3 regions of human TCRbeta chains were subjected to immunosequencing. The original methods were these. TCRs in the repertoires were matched against a reference library of SARS-CoV-2-specific TCRs that had been generated with the MIRA antigen-specificity platform. Breadth meant the fraction of unique TCRs that were SARS-CoV-2-associated, whereas depth meant the fraction of total T cells that were SARS-CoV-2-associated. Each spike-specific TCR was assigned to its reactive spike region and to a CD4 or CD8 class using the MIRA data. Log10-transformed breadth and depth values were compared by one-way ANOVA with Sidak's multiple comparisons tests. Sourced from immuneACCESS, this table was stored by TCRdb with only in-frame sequences that have V and J called. A share of the clones is absent; for the studies checked, an unresolved V gene accounts for under half, and the remainder has no known explanation. That table supplies the V and J calls and clone size; D and trimming were determined from the DNA. For this sample there are 95,000 to 150,000 clones; roughly nine tenths appear just once. The top ten hold approximately 1.5% of the sample.

Summary of the overall study and its limitations: After two AZD1222 doses, spike-specific TCR breadth and depth were significantly higher than at day 0 and than in MenACWY recipients. In the small 56-69-year group, the increase in depth fell short of significance, most likely because of low power. Only six AZD1222 recipients were SARS-CoV-2 seropositive at baseline, limiting conclusions about previously exposed vaccinees. Participants were mostly white British, with more females than males. The authors suggested clonal diversity may have been underestimated. Epitopes outside the regions mutated in the B.1.351 and B.1.1.7 variants were reportedly recognized by nearly half of the unique spike-specific TCRs. Because no day 14 peak-response samples were available, repertoires were characterized only after the peak T cell response. Vaccine-associated CD4 TCRs spanned the whole spike protein, with dominant responses in regions 160-218 and 743-854.

According to the study, the label for this sample's time point signals: baseline before first vaccination. Vaccinee samples were obtained from the UK trials COV001 and COV002, which included a single-blind randomized controlled phase 2/3 trial of AZD1222 (ChAdOx1 nCoV-19) in healthy adults. Trial participant PBMC samples were collected at day 0 and day 28 after the second dose for TCRbeta chain sequencing. The clonotype originates from an adult in good health. Recombination connected TRBV3-1 (or the pseudogene TRBV3-2) to TRBJ1-2, with no confident D gene call. The material was peripheral blood, obtained on day 0 of AZD1222 vaccination. The DNA is as follows: TGTGCCAGCAGCCAAGGTTCAAAGGTGGCAGCCTATGGCTACACCTTC. Its product reads: CASSQGSKVAAYGYTF.